A selection of T cell receptor beta chains follows, all from one sample in a study of blood T cell repertoires in COVID-19. TCRdb's table, derived via immunoSEQ multiplex PCR, lists solely in-frame clones and lacks some. This sample has about 230,000 clones, with 65% to 90% found just once. Specimen: peripheral blood. The receptors were gathered from a woman in her forties or fifties with acute or convalescent COVID-19. The CDR3 runs from the conserved cysteine through the conserved F or W. The D gene is left open where the match is weak. Clone size is shown for a subset of rows, as once, few, many or a class of expanded clone.

TRBV19	TRBJ2-2	.	14	.	CASKLSRGTGELFF	TGTGCCAGTAAATTAAGCCGGGGTACCGGGGAGCTGTTTTTT
TRBV19	TRBJ1-2	few	15	TRBD1	CASSINAGGRDGYTF	TGTGCCAGTAGTATCAACGCAGGGGGAAGGGATGGCTACACCTTC
TRBV2	TRBJ1-1	.	14	TRBD1	CASSDRGQGTEAFF	TGTGCCAGCAGTGACAGGGGGCAGGGCACTGAAGCTTTCTTT
TRBV3-1/TRBV3-2	TRBJ2-7	.	14	TRBD2	CASSQTSGSYEQYF	TGTGCCAGCAGCCAAACTAGCGGCTCCTACGAGCAGTACTTC
TRBV9	TRBJ1-3	.	17	.	CASSVAGGSSSGNTIYF	TGTGCCAGCAGCGTAGCCGGCGGCAGTAGCTCTGGAAACACCATATATTTT
TRBV5-8	TRBJ2-3	.	13	.	CASSFRGTDTQYF	TGTGCCAGCAGCTTCAGGGGCACAGATACGCAGTATTTT
TRBV5-1	TRBJ2-5	.	15	TRBD2	CASSRPGGVQETQYF	TGCGCCAGCAGTCGACCGGGGGGAGTACAAGAGACCCAGTACTTC
TRBV11-3	TRBJ2-1	.	15	TRBD2	CASSSLAAIYNEQFF	TGTGCCAGCAGCTCACTAGCGGCAATCTACAATGAGCAGTTCTTC
TRBV7-8	TRBJ1-4	few	15	.	CASSFNTGTNEKLFF	TGTGCCAGCAGCTTTAATACCGGGACTAATGAAAAACTGTTTTTT
TRBV19	TRBJ2-5	.	20	TRBD2	CASSIDHLTGTSAYQETQYF	TGTGCCAGTAGTATAGATCACCTCACCGGGACTAGCGCATACCAAGAGACCCAGTACTTC
TRBV7-2	TRBJ2-4	once	14	TRBD1	CASSWAGQGNIQYF	TGTGCCAGCAGCTGGGCTGGACAGGGAAACATTCAGTACTTC
TRBV19	TRBJ2-7	.	15	TRBD1	CASSFNQGASYEQYF	TGTGCCAGTAGTTTCAATCAGGGGGCGTCCTACGAGCAGTACTTC
TRBV7-9	TRBJ1-1	.	11	.	CATLGPTEAFF	TGTGCCACCCTTGGCCCGACTGAAGCTTTCTTT